This TCR beta chain derives from a study of T-cell reconstitution after alpha-beta-depleted transplantation in children. Study-wide findings and caveats: From newly produced T cells came most of the T-cell counts and diversity one year after transplant. It was surviving recipient T cells and thymic progenitors that gave some patients high TCRbeta diversity at day 60. The study reportedly traced alpha-beta T cells about two months after transplant to several hundred expanded graft clones.

As to this clonotype: Its antigen is not identified.

Unique molecular identifiers were built into the TCRbeta library. TCRdb reprocessed the PCR reads with MiXCR, giving one entry per CDR3 protein. This table has about a million distinct CDR3 sequences, about 31% appearing once. The sequence was obtained from a boy younger than two who had a stem cell transplant for SCID, so the T cells may come from the graft donor. The source material was PBMCs, mostly from graft donor cells, sampled 360 days after TCRalphabeta/CD19-depleted stem cell transplant.

CDR3 in amino acids: CASSYRQPLDTQYF. CDR3 nucleotide sequence: TGTGCCAGCAGTTATCGCCAACCCCTCGATACGCAGTATTTT. The rearrangement joins TRBV6-5 to TRBJ2-3, with D uncertain. The CDR3 loop spans 14 amino acids. V was trimmed by 3 bases and J by 6 bases, leaving 13 bases between them. CDR1 and CDR2 (germline): MNHEY, SVGAGI.